One sample yielded the 29 T cell receptor beta chains listed below, sequenced in a study of T cells in Graves' hyperthyroidism and ophthalmopathy. TCR beta CDR3 sequences were amplified from RNA transcripts. An initial round of RT-PCR targeting the TCR CDR3 relied on the HTBI primer set. TCRdb independently ran MiXCR on the multiplex PCR reads; one entry per CDR3 protein. The sample yields around 560,000 distinct CDR3 sequences, approximately 15% seen once. The sample was blood. The source of these receptors is a woman aged 18-29 years with Graves' hyperthyroidism.

This clonotype was found many times. An end of the junction does not agree with germline; a read error may underlie this. The J gene is TRBJ1-1, the V gene TRBV2; D is undetermined. Germline V gives CDR1 SNHLY, CDR2 FYNNEI. The CDR3 spans 17 residues. CDR3 residues: CASSKARRAGRNTEAFF. In nucleotides, the CDR3 is TGTGCCAGCAGTAAAGCGCGTAGAGCGGGAAGAAACACTGAAGCTTTCTTT.

The chain combines TRBV6-1 with TRBJ1-5, with D unclear. V was shortened by 6 bases and J by 1 base, with 10 bases between the two germline ends. This CDR3 contains 14 residues. CDR1 is MNHNS and CDR2 is SASEGT in the germline V gene. For the CDR3, the DNA is TGTGCCAGCAGCGTGGCGAGGAGCAATCAGCCCCAGCATTTT. Its protein is CASSVARSNQPQHF.

The chain links TRBV2 to TRBJ1-6; TRBD1 is a possible D gene (5 bases). Germline-derived CDR1 and CDR2 are SNHLY and FYNNEI. V was trimmed by 5 bases and J by 4 bases, leaving 15 bases between them. CDR3 size: 16 residues. For the CDR3, the DNA is TGTGCCAGCAGTCAGGAGGGGATTTTTTATAATTCACCCCTCCACTTT. This sequence encodes CASSQEGIFYNSPLHF.

The table lists this clonotype with many counts. This sequence joins TRBV20-1 and TRBJ2-7; possibly TRBD1 or TRBD2 for D (6 bases each). V dropped 4 bases and J dropped 1 base, with 17 bases sitting between them. The germline V gene has CDR1 DFQATT and CDR2 SNEGSKA (reference sequence). CDR3 length: 15 amino acids. The CDR3 DNA reads as TGCAGTGCTACCCGGGTTCGGGGGCTGTCCTACGAGCAGTACTTC. Translation: CSATRVRGLSYEQYF.

V usage is TRBV29-1 and J usage is TRBJ1-2; TRBD1 matches at 7 bases. J was trimmed by 4 bases and V by 7 bases; bases with no gene match: 9. The CDR3 runs 13 residues. The germline gives CDR1 SQVTM, CDR2 ANQGSEA. CDR3 region: CSAIHRGGYGYTF. The CDR3 DNA reads as TGCAGCGCCATCCACAGGGGAGGCTATGGCTACACCTTC.

This clonotype was observed many times. This chain links TRBV2 with TRBJ2-2; D is perhaps TRBD2 (5 bases). The V end was cut by 4 bases, the J end by 4 bases, with 10 bases between. The CDR3 has 14 amino acids. Germline CDR1 reads SNHLY; CDR2 reads FYNNEI. Written as DNA, the CDR3 is TGTGCCAGCAGTGTCCGCGGACTCACCGGGGAGCTGTTTTTT. Translating it yields CASSVRGLTGELFF.

This clonotype was seen ten or more times. The gene calls are TRBV20-1 and TRBJ1-2, with D unresolved. Germline-derived CDR1 and CDR2 are DFQATT and SNEGSKA (reference sequence). Trimming pared 5 bases from V and 7 bases from J, leaving 8 bases between. The CDR3 sequence is 10 residues long. The CDR3 sequence: CSAPKSGYTF. CDR3 DNA sequence: TGCAGTGCTCCTAAATCTGGCTACACCTTC.

This clonotype has a handful of counts. The V gene is TRBV7-9, the J gene TRBJ2-7, with D possibly TRBD1 on 6 matching bases. In germline, CDR1 is SEHNR, CDR2 FQNEAQ (reference sequence). Trimming stripped 0 bases from V and 4 bases from J, with 13 bases between. The CDR3 has 15 amino acids. The CDR3 here is CASSLASGELYEQYF. CDR3 nucleotide sequence: TGTGCCAGCAGCTTAGCGTCAGGGGAGTTGTACGAGCAGTACTTC.

This clonotype was counted many times. This sequence joins TRBV12-3 or TRBV12-4 and TRBJ2-7; 13 bases align to TRBD2. The CDR3 runs to 15 residues. The trim removed 1 base at V and 9 bases at J, leaving 6 bases unmatched. The CDR3 region is CASSLGLAGGNVQYF. As DNA, the CDR3 is TGTGCCAGCAGTTTAGGACTAGCGGGAGGTAACGTGCAGTACTTC.

This clonotype was recorded a few times. The chain links TRBV5-1 to TRBJ2-1; no clear D gene. The germline V gene has CDR1 SGHRS and CDR2 YFSETQ. The CDR3 runs to 14 residues. Trimming pared 0 bases from V and 3 bases from J, leaving 7 bases between. CDR3 sequence (DNA): TGCGCCAGCAGCTTGGGGACGCTCTACAATGAGCAGTTCTTC. Translating gives CASSLGTLYNEQFF.

In its sample, this clonotype was seen many times. V gene TRBV28 combines with J gene TRBJ2-1, with 7 bases lining up with TRBD1. The CDR3 contains 16 residues. V lost 5 bases, J lost 3 bases, and 10 bases stayed unmatched. The germline V gene encodes CDR1 MDHEN and CDR2 SYDVKM. Here the CDR3 reads CASSPAGGRGYNEQFF. The CDR3 region has the DNA TGTGCCAGCAGTCCAGCAGGGGGACGGGGCTACAATGAGCAGTTCTTC.

This clonotype was detected only a few times. The V and J genes are TRBV9 and TRBJ2-6; D unclear. The CDR3 extends over 14 amino acids. V shed 3 bases and J shed 1 base, with 5 bases lying between them. The germline V gene encodes CDR1 SGDLS and CDR2 YYNGEE. The CDR3 nucleotides are TGTGCCAGCAGCGGAAGATCTGGGGCCAACGTCCTGACTTTC. It encodes CASSGRSGANVLTF.

This clonotype was observed a handful of times. A clone one base away is much larger, so this may be a read error. The genes are TRBV28 and TRBJ1-2; D gene uncertain. V was trimmed by 6 bases and J by 6 bases, leaving 11 bases between them. This CDR3 contains 12 residues. Germline V gives CDR1 MDHEN, CDR2 SYDVKM. Here the CDR3 DNA reads TGTGCCAGCAGACGAGGAAATGATGGCTACACCTTC. Translating gives CASRRGNDGYTF.

This clonotype has a count of ten or more. J is TRBJ2-1 and V is TRBV20-1; 12 bases are shared with TRBD2. CDR3 length: 12 amino acids. Looked up from germline, CDR1 is DFQATT and CDR2 is SNEGSKA (reference sequence). Trimming took 8 bases from V and 7 from J; bases not matched to a gene: 3. Written as DNA, the CDR3 is TGCAGTCTAGCGGGAGGGCCTAATGAGCAGTTCTTC. It yields the protein CSLAGGPNEQFF.

The J gene is TRBJ2-1, the V gene TRBV11-3, with D possibly matching TRBD1 (6 bases). The germline V and J ends were trimmed by 1 base and 7 bases, with 14 bases remaining between them. This CDR3 is 15 amino acids long. Germline values: CDR1 SGHNT, CDR2 YENEEA. The CDR3 DNA sequence: TGTGCCAGCAGCTTAGTTTTGGGGGCCGAGAATGAGCAGTTCTTC. Its translation: CASSLVLGAENEQFF.

The CDR3 loop is CASSHQRHSGNTIYF. The CDR3 region has the DNA TGTGCCAGCAGCCATCAGCGGCACTCTGGAAACACCATATATTTT. The V call is TRBV16, the J call TRBJ1-3; no clear D gene. This CDR3 spans 15 amino acids. Between the trimmed V and J ends, which lost 3 bases and 0 bases, there was a span of 9 bases. CDR1 and CDR2 from the germline V gene are KGHSY and FQNENV.

This clonotype was detected ten times or more. The chain joins TRBV7-2 to TRBJ1-2; maybe TRBD1 (6 bases). V was shortened by 5 bases and J by 3 bases, with 25 bases between the two germline ends. CDR1 and CDR2 from the germline V gene are SGHTA and FQGNSA. There are 18 residues in the CDR3. CDR3 DNA: TGTGCCAGCAGCAAAGCGATCGTCGGGACAACCCAGTACTATGGCTACACCTTC. Protein sequence: CASSKAIVGTTQYYGYTF.

Only a few counts were recorded for this clonotype. This chain links TRBV5-1 with TRBJ1-2; possible D gene TRBD1, 5 bases. Trimming left V 0 bases short and J 11 bases short, with 17 bases between. The CDR3 covers 14 residues. The germline CDR1 and CDR2 sequences are SGHRS and YFSETQ. The CDR3 region is CASSLAATTGTYTF. The CDR3 DNA reads TGCGCCAGCAGCTTGGCGGCCACTACCGGGACGTACACCTTC.

This clonotype was counted many times. V usage is TRBV12-3 or TRBV12-4 and J usage is TRBJ2-5; D may correspond to TRBD1 or TRBD2 (6 bases each). The ends were cut back, 6 bases at V and 4 bases at J, with 18 bases in the middle. This CDR3 contains 15 residues. CDR3 bases: TGTGCCAGCAGCCCACCGGGGAAGGGGGGAGAGACCCAGTACTTC. It codes for CASSPPGKGGETQYF.

The chain joins TRBV12-3 or TRBV12-4 to TRBJ2-1; either TRBD1 or TRBD2 may fit D (5 bases each). V shed 3 bases and J shed 8 bases, with 8 bases lying between them. This CDR3 region has 12 residues. CDR3 protein: CASSLKGHEQFF. The CDR3 nucleotides read TGTGCCAGCAGTTTGAAGGGACATGAGCAGTTCTTC.

Ten or more counts support this clonotype. The chain carries TRBV7-2 and TRBJ2-7; D not resolved. CDR3 size: 14 residues. Germline values: CDR1 SGHTA, CDR2 FQGNSA. V lost 0 bases, J lost 1 base, and 7 bases lay in between. DNA of the CDR3: TGTGCCAGCAGCTTAGCTTCCGCGTCCTACGAGCAGTACTTC. It yields the protein CASSLASASYEQYF.

The chain joins TRBV20-1 to TRBJ2-7, with 8 nucleotides matching TRBD2. CDR3 size: 16 residues. The germline V gene has CDR1 DFQATT and CDR2 SNEGSKA (reference sequence). V lost 5 bases and J lost 3; bases outside the gene matches: 15. The chain's CDR3 is CSALNPSGPEDYEQYF. CDR3 nucleotide sequence: TGCAGTGCTTTAAACCCTAGCGGGCCCGAAGACTACGAGCAGTACTTC.

As regards this clonotype: A read error may explain this, as a much larger clone is one base away. This chain uses TRBV20-1 with TRBJ2-7, with 8 bases lining up with TRBD2. TRBJ2-1 matches the DNA end more closely, so the J call is doubtful. This CDR3 region has 15 residues. In germline, CDR1 is DFQATT, CDR2 SNEGSKA (reference sequence). CDR3 sequence reads: CSARRPASGFYEQFF. The CDR3 nucleotides read TGCAGTGCTAGGAGACCCGCTAGCGGGTTCTACGAGCAGTTCTTC.

V is TRBV29-1 and J is TRBJ2-1; TRBD1 matches 9 bases. V was pared by 3 bases and J by 3 bases, with 6 bases of the junction left unmatched. Germline V gene lookup returns CDR1 SQVTM and CDR2 ANQGSEA. The CDR3 runs 15 residues. CDR3 amino acids: CSVEGQGIVYNEQFF. The CDR3 DNA reads as TGCAGCGTTGAGGGACAGGGAATCGTCTACAATGAGCAGTTCTTC.

Only a few counts were recorded for this clonotype. The CDR3 loop is CSVRGPYEQYF. Written as DNA, the CDR3 is TGCAGCGTACGGGGCCCTTACGAGCAGTACTTC. V is TRBV29-1 and J is TRBJ2-7; TRBD1 or TRBD2 may be the D gene (5 bases each). Germline V gives CDR1 SQVTM, CDR2 ANQGSEA. V gave up 6 bases and J gave up 4 bases, with 10 bases separating them. This CDR3 has 11 amino acids.

A few counts support this clonotype. This chain uses TRBV6-1 with TRBJ2-5; D is possibly TRBD1 (6 bases). This CDR3 contains 14 residues. Trimming removed 5 bases at V and 2 bases at J, with 12 bases between. Germline assignment: CDR1 MNHNS and CDR2 SASEGT. The CDR3 region is CASSSGDPQETQYF. As DNA, the CDR3 is TGTGCCAGCAGTTCAGGGGACCCTCAAGAGACCCAGTACTTC.

This clonotype occurred many times. The J gene is TRBJ1-1, the V gene TRBV5-5, with 9 bases aligning to TRBD1. The junction had 8 bases not matched to a gene; V was cut back by 2 bases and J by 3 bases. CDR3 length: 16 amino acids. Germline V gene lookup returns CDR1 SGHKS and CDR2 YYEKEE (reference sequence). The CDR3 bases are TGTGCCAGCAGCTTACAGGGGGCGGTACGAGACACTGAAGCTTTCTTT. This sequence encodes CASSLQGAVRDTEAFF.

The sample holds many counts of this clonotype. The chain carries TRBV2 and TRBJ2-3, with D possibly matching TRBD2 (6 bases). The germline V and J ends were trimmed by 6 bases and 6 bases, with 10 bases remaining between them. Germline CDR1 reads SNHLY; CDR2 reads FYNNEI. The CDR3 has 12 amino acids. The CDR3 protein is CASRRDSDTQYF. CDR3 coding DNA: TGTGCCAGCAGGCGGGACTCCGATACGCAGTATTTT.

Ten or more counts support this clonotype. This chain connects TRBV29-1 to TRBJ2-2; no firm D call. The CDR3 consists of 13 residues. Per germline, CDR1 SQVTM and CDR2 ANQGSEA. V lost 4 bases and J lost 0, with 6 bases in between. The CDR3 here is CSVVLSNTGELFF. In DNA form, the CDR3 reads TGCAGCGTTGTATTGTCGAACACCGGGGAGCTGTTTTTT.